This T cell receptor beta chain emerged from a study of blood T cell repertoires in COVID-19. Produced via immunoSEQ multiplex PCR; TCRdb's table is partial and in-frame only. Of about 210,000 clones detected, around nine tenths appear once; the ten largest clones hold 7% to 7.5%. This receptor was taken from a man aged 30 to 39 in a cohort exposed to, infected with or recovered from COVID-19 (not recorded which). The source material was PBMCs or T cells enriched from blood (not recorded which).

The CDR3 nucleotides read TGTGCCAGCAGCCGAGAAGGCGGCCTGACGGGGGAAAAACTGTTTTTT. Translating gives CASSREGGLTGEKLFF. V gene TRBV3-1 (or the pseudogene TRBV3-2) combines with J gene TRBJ1-4; D gene uncertain. The CDR3 is 16 amino acids. Between the trimmed V and J ends, which lost 4 bases and 8 bases, there was a span of 20 bases. Germline V gene sequence: CDR1 LGHDT, CDR2 YNNKEL (reference sequence).